Listed below are T cell receptor beta chains from one sample, sequenced in a study of shared clonotypes between healthy human individuals. The repertoire was sequenced with immunoSEQ multiplex PCR; TCRdb's copy has only in-frame clones and lacks some. Among more than 400,000 clones listed, around four fifths were seen once. The sample was PBMCs. The receptor set was obtained from a woman between 35 and 50 years old in good health. Some clones in this sample may be carry-over from other donors' samples. Each CDR3 is given with its conserved first and last residue. The D gene is left open where the match is weak. Size values are once, few and many counts, or a class for expanded clones, and some rows have none.

d_gene	v_gene	abundance	j_gene	CDR3aa	CDR3nt
NA	TRBV28	few	TRBJ1-1	CASSSTNREAFF	TGTGCCAGCAGTTCCACTAACAGGGAAGCTTTCTTT
TRBD2	TRBV5-6	NA	TRBJ2-2	CASSLLAINANTGELFF	TGTGCCAGCAGCTTACTAGCGATCAACGCGAACACCGGGGAGCTGTTTTTT
NA	TRBV27	NA	TRBJ1-5	CASSLSGRLGNQPQHF	TGTGCCAGCAGTTTATCGGGCAGGCTTGGCAATCAGCCCCAGCATTTT
TRBD1	TRBV18	NA	TRBJ2-7	CASSAGTGDTYEQYF	TGTGCCAGCTCAGCCGGGACAGGGGACACCTACGAGCAGTACTTC
NA	TRBV7-8	NA	TRBJ1-1	CASSLVPGVEAFF	TGTGCCAGCAGCTTAGTGCCGGGGGTTGAAGCTTTCTTT
NA	TRBV5-1	NA	TRBJ1-4	CASSLGTAPGNEKLFF	TGCGCCAGCAGCTTGGGGACGGCCCCCGGGAATGAAAAACTGTTTTTT
TRBD1	TRBV7-2	NA	TRBJ1-5	CASSLTGGINQPQHF	TGTGCCAGCAGCTTAACAGGGGGAATCAATCAGCCCCAGCATTTT
NA	TRBV7-6	NA	TRBJ2-1	CASSLVGPGEQFF	TGTGCCAGCAGCTTAGTGGGGCCGGGTGAGCAGTTCTTC
TRBD1	TRBV6-6	NA	TRBJ2-2	CASSSSDRENTGELFF	TGTGCCAGCAGTTCCTCGGACAGGGAAAACACCGGGGAGCTGTTTTTT
TRBD2	TRBV28	NA	TRBJ2-1	CASSLLAGHNEQFF	TGTGCCAGCAGTTTGCTAGCGGGACACAATGAGCAGTTCTTC
NA	TRBV7-2	NA	TRBJ2-2	CASSYRAGGPVGELFF	TGTGCCAGCAGCTACAGGGCAGGAGGGCCGGTCGGGGAGCTGTTTTTT
NA	TRBV15	NA	TRBJ2-1	CATSRGGREGNEQFF	TGTGCCACCAGCAGAGGGGGCCGCGAAGGCAATGAGCAGTTCTTC
NA	TRBV7-9	once	TRBJ2-2	CASSLVGAGELFF	TGTGCCAGCAGCTTAGTCGGGGCCGGGGAGCTGTTTTTT
NA	TRBV4-1	NA	TRBJ1-2	CASSQVPGVGYGYTF	TGCGCCAGCAGCCAAGTTCCAGGGGTGGGCTATGGCTACACCTTC
TRBD2	TRBV2	NA	TRBJ2-3	CASSESSGGDTQYF	TGTGCCAGCAGTGAAAGTTCGGGGGGAGATACGCAGTATTTT
TRBD2	TRBV9	NA	TRBJ2-7	CASTLPGGSGRISREQYF	TGTGCCAGCACCCTCCCAGGGGGTAGCGGGAGAATTAGTCGCGAGCAGTACTTC
TRBD1	TRBV11-2	NA	TRBJ2-3	CASSPGTGNLVDTQYF	TGTGCCAGCAGCCCTGGGACAGGGAATTTGGTGGATACGCAGTATTTT
TRBD1	TRBV6-1	NA	TRBJ1-2	CASSEGGGGWYDYGYTF	TGTGCCAGCAGTGAAGGTGGAGGGGGCTGGTACGACTATGGCTACACCTTC
NA	TRBV30	NA	TRBJ2-7	CAWIVGGDEQYF	TGTGCCTGGATTGTAGGGGGGGACGAGCAGTACTTC
NA	TRBV6-1	NA	TRBJ1-6	CASSEARGTYNSPLHF	TGTGCCAGCAGTGAAGCGCGGGGGACCTATAATTCACCCCTCCACTTT
NA	TRBV5-8	many	TRBJ2-5	CASSFPGFPQETQYF	TGTGCCAGCAGCTTCCCAGGCTTCCCCCAAGAGACCCAGTACTTC